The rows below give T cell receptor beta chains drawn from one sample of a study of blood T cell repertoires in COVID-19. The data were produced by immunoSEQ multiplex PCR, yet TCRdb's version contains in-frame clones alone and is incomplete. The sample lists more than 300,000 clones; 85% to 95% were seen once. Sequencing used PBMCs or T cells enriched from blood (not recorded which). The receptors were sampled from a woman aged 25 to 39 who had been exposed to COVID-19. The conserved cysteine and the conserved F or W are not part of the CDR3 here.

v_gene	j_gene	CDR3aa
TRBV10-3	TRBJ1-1	AIGNRGGTEAF
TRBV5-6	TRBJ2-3	ASSFPAGGPVTQY
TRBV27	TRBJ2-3	ASSSLWTARRGTDTQY
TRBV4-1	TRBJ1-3	ASSSRRGSGNTIY
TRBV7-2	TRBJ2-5	ASSIVGGETQY
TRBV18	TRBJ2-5	ASSPRLAGYQETQY
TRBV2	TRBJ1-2	ASSEWQGIRYT
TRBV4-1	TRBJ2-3	ASSPLGTSGGVGDTQY
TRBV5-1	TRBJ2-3	ASSFTGTSGGVRTDTQY
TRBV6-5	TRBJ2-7	ASLTSGRGAYEQY
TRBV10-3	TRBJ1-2	AISEADSTNYGYT
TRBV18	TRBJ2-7	ASSHLRGQYEQY
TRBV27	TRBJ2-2	ASSLWTSGTGELF
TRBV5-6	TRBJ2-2	ASSAGLATGELF
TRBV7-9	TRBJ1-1	ASSSPGYSGNTEAF
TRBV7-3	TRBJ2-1	ASSLSSGGRYNEQF
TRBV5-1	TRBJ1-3	ASSLAGTAAGNTIY
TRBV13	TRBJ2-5	ASSFRGRVGAQY
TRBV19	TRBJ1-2	ASSKGQAYGYT
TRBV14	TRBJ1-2	ASSHQMTGYGYT
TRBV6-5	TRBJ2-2	ASSYSGRATGELF
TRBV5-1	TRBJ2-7	ASSFSGGGRGYEQY
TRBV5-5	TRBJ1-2	ASSISGGYGYT
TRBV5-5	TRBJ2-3	ASSFGLVSGDTQY
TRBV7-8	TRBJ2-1	ASSPVAFSRF
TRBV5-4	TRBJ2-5	ASRPGLQETQY
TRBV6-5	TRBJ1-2	ASGRTGDYGYT
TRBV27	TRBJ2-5	ASSLWGEETQY
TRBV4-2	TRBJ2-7	ASSFPPGQVVYEQY
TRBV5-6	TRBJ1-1	ASSLQGNTEAF
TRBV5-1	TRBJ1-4	ASSLETGVNEKLF
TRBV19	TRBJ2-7	ASSIGQGPSYEQY
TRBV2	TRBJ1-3	ASSRGSGNTIY
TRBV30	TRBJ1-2	AWSEAGIWGYT
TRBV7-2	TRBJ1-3	ASSRWGAGNTIY